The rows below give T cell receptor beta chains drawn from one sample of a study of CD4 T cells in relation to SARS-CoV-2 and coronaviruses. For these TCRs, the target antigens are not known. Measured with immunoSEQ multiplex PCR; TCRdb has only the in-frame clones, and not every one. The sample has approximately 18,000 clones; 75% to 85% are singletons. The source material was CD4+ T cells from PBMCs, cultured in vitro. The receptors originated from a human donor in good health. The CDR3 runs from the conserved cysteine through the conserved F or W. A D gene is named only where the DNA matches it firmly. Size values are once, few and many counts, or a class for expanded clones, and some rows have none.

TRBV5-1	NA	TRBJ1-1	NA	TGCGCCAGCAGCTCCTTCCCGGGAAGGAACACTGAAGCTTTCTTT	CASSSFPGRNTEAFF
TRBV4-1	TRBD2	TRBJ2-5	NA	TGCGCCAGCAGCCAAGTTCCCGGGACTAGAAAAGAGACCCAGTACTTC	CASSQVPGTRKETQYF
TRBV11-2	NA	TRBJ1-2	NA	TGTGCCAGCAGCTTTGGAGGGGAATATGGCTACACCTTC	CASSFGGEYGYTF
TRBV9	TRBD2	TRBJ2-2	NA	TGTGCCAGCAGCGTAGAAGTGGGAGGGCCAGTCGGGGAGCTGTTTTTT	CASSVEVGGPVGELFF
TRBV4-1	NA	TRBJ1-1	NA	TGCGCCAGCAGCCACTCCGGGGGAAACATGAACACTGAAGCTTTCTTT	CASSHSGGNMNTEAFF
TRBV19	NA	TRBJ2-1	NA	TGTGCCACCTCCCAGGGGGGGACTTACAATGAGCAGTTCTTC	CATSQGGTYNEQFF
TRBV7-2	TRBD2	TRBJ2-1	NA	TGTGCCAGCAGCTCAACTAGCGGGGTTTGGGATGAGCAGTTCTTC	CASSSTSGVWDEQFF
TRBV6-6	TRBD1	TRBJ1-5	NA	TGTGCCAGCAGTCCAGGGGGAGGTAATCAGCCCCAGCATTTT	CASSPGGGNQPQHF
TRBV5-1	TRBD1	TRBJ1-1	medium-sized	TGCGCCAGCAGCTTGTCGGGACAGGGGAACACTGAAGCTTTCTTT	CASSLSGQGNTEAFF
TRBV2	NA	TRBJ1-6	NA	TGTGCCAGCAGGAACCTGGGGGGTTCACCCCTCCACTTT	CASRNLGGSPLHF
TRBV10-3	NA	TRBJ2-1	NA	TGTGCCAGTTCCAAAGGGGATGAGCAGTTCTTC	CASSKGDEQFF
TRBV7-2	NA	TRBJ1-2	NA	TGTGCCAGCAGCCCCCCAGCGGGGATCTATGGCTACACCTTC	CASSPPAGIYGYTF
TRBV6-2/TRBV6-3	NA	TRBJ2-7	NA	TGTGCCAGCAGTTACGGGCGGGGGCGAACCACTCGCCCTACTTCCTACGAGCAGTACTTC	CASSYGRGRTTRPTSYEQYF
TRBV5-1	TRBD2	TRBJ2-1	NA	TGCGCCAGCAGCTTGGAGGGACTAGCAAGGAATGAGCAGTTCTTC	CASSLEGLARNEQFF
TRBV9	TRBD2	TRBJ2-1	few	TGTGCCAGCAGCGTAGACTTAGCGGGAGAGGGTGGGCATGAGCAGTTCTTC	CASSVDLAGEGGHEQFF
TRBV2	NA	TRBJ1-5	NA	TGTGCCAGCAGTCCCGACAGTTTAGGGAATCAGCCCCAGCATTTT	CASSPDSLGNQPQHF
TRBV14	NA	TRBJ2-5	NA	TGTGCCAGCAGCCTTTTGGGGGTGCGAGAGACCCAGTACTTC	CASSLLGVRETQYF
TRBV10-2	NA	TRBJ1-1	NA	TGCGCCAGCAGTGAGTCTCAGGGCACTGAAGCTTTCTTT	CASSESQGTEAFF
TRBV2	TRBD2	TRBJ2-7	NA	TGTGCCAGCAGTGAATGGGCTAGCGGGAGGGTAGTCCACGAGCAGTACTTC	CASSEWASGRVVHEQYF
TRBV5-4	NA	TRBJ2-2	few	TGTGCCAGCAGCTATAAAGGGACGAACACCGGGGAGCTGTTTTTT	CASSYKGTNTGELFF
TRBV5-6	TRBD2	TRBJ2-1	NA	TGTGCCAGCAGCGCGGGACTAGCGGACTACAATGAGCAGTTCTTC	CASSAGLADYNEQFF
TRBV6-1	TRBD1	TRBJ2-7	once	TGTGCCAGCAGTGAGCTAGCCGGGACAGGGATTTCCTACGAGCAGTACTTC	CASSELAGTGISYEQYF
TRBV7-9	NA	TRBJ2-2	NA	TGTGCCAGCAGCTTCGGCGGGCCCGGGGAGCTGTTTTTT	CASSFGGPGELFF
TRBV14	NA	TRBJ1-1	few	TGTGCCAGCAGCCAACCTCCCTCCGGGGCTTTCTTT	CASSQPPSGAFF
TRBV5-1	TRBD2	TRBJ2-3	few	TGCGCCAGCAGCTTGAAGGCTAGCGGGGGAACAGATACGCAGTATTTT	CASSLKASGGTDTQYF
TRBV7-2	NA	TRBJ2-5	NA	TGTGCCAGCAGCCCCCAAGTTGGGTCGTCAGAGACCCAGTACTTC	CASSPQVGSSETQYF
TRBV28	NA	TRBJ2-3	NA	TGTGCCAGCAGTTTATCTTCAGATACGCAGTATTTT	CASSLSSDTQYF
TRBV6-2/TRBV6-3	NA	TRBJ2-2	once	TGTGCCAGCAGTTTTAGCGGATACGCGAACACCGGGGAGCTGTTTTTT	CASSFSGYANTGELFF
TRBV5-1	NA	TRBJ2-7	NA	TGCGCCAGCAGCTTGGGCCCCCTATACGAGCAGTACTTC	CASSLGPLYEQYF
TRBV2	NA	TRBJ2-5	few	TGTGCCAGCACCCAGGACAGAGGGAAAGAGACCCAGTACTTC	CASTQDRGKETQYF
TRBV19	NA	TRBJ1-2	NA	TGTGCCAGTAAGCCAGACAGTTCCTATGGCTACACCTTC	CASKPDSSYGYTF
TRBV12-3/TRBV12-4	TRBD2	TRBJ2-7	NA	TGTGCCAGCAGACCTAGCGGGGTGAGCGAGCAGTACTTC	CASRPSGVSEQYF
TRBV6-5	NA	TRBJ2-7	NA	TGTGCCAGCAGGGACGGGGGCGAGCAGTACTTC	CASRDGGEQYF
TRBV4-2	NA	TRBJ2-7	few	TGTGCCAGCAGCCACCCTACCGGGACGAGCTCCTACGAGCAGTACTTC	CASSHPTGTSSYEQYF
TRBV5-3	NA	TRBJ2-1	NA	TGTGCCAGAAAAGCCTTTACAGGCAGCTCCTACAATGAGCAGTTCTTC	CARKAFTGSSYNEQFF
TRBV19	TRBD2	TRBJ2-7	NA	TGTGCCAGTAGTATTGGACTAGCGGGAAGCTACGAGCAGTACTTC	CASSIGLAGSYEQYF
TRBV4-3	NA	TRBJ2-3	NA	TGCGCCAGCAGCAAAACCGGGAGCCTATCTGGGGATACGCAGTATTTT	CASSKTGSLSGDTQYF
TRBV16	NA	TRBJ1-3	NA	TGTGCCAGCAGCCAAGGACAGTCTGGAAACACCATATATTTT	CASSQGQSGNTIYF
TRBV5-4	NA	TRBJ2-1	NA	TGTGCCAGCAGCCCCCTAGTGAGATCCGGTGAGCAGTTCTTC	CASSPLVRSGEQFF
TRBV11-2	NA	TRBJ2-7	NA	TGTGCCAGCAGCGTCAACAGGGTAGCCTACGAGCAGTACTTC	CASSVNRVAYEQYF
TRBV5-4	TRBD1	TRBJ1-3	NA	TGTGCCAGCAGCTTGCCCCAGGGGGGGGCCTCTGGAAACACCATATATTTT	CASSLPQGGASGNTIYF